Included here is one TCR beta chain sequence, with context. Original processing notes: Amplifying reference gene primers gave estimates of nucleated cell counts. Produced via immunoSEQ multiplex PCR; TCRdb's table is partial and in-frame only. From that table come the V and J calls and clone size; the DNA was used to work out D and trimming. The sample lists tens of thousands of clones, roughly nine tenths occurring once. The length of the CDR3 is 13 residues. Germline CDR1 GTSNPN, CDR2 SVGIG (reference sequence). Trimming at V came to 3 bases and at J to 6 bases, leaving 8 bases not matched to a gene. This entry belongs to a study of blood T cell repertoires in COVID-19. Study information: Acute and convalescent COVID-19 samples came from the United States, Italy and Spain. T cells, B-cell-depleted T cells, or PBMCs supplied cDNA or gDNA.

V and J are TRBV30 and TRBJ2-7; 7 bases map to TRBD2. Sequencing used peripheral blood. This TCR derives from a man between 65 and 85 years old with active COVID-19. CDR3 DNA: TGTGCCTGGAGGCAGACTAGCACGCTCGAGCAGTACTTC. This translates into CAWRQTSTLEQYF. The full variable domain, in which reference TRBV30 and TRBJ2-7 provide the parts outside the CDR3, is SQTIHQWPATLVQPVGSPLSLECTVEGTSNPNLYWYRQAAGRGLQLLFYSVGIGQISSEVPQNLSASRPQDRQFILSSKKLLLSDSGFYLCAWRQTSTLEQYFGPGTRLTVT.